A selection of T cell receptor beta chains follows, all from one sample in a study of CD8 T cells in Susac syndrome. Using its own MiXCR run on the immunoSEQ multiplex PCR reads, TCRdb lists one record per CDR3 protein. The sample lists roughly 100,000 distinct CDR3 sequences, approximately 96% occurring once. Sequencing was performed on CD8+ T cells from PBMCs. The receptors derive from a human donor with Susac syndrome. Each CDR3 is given with its conserved first and last residue. Each record gives: clone size, V gene, D gene, J gene, CDR3 protein, CDR3 DNA. D genes are given only for firm matches. Clone size, where shown, is once, few, many, or a class for clones that have expanded.

>-|TRBV7-9|-|TRBJ1-4
CASSLPNEKLFF
TGTGCCAGCAGCTTACCGAATGAAAAACTGTTTTTT
>few|TRBV9|TRBD1|TRBJ1-1
CASSVSQGANTEAFF
TGTGCCAGCAGCGTATCCCAGGGGGCGAACACTGAAGCTTTCTTT
>-|TRBV28|-|TRBJ2-4
CASSLLGLVDIQYF
TGTGCCAGCAGTTTGTTGGGGTTAGTGGACATTCAGTACTTC
>-|TRBV30|-|TRBJ1-2
CAWSSGWGSYYGYTF
TGTGCCTGGAGTTCAGGCTGGGGCTCCTACTATGGCTACACCTTC
>-|TRBV9|TRBD2|TRBJ2-5
CASSVGTSGGRQETQYF
TGTGCCAGCAGCGTAGGGACTAGCGGGGGCCGCCAAGAGACCCAGTACTTC
>-|TRBV5-5|TRBD1|TRBJ2-7
CASSYPQGIAYEQYF
TGTGCCAGCAGCTACCCACAGGGGATAGCCTACGAGCAGTACTTC
>-|TRBV5-1|-|TRBJ2-1
CASSSNPGQNNEQFF
TGCGCCAGCAGCTCAAACCCGGGACAAAACAATGAGCAGTTCTTC
>-|TRBV25-1|-|TRBJ2-3
CASSAGPRTDTQYF
TGTGCCAGCAGTGCGGGGCCCCGCACAGATACGCAGTATTTT
>-|TRBV28|-|TRBJ1-6
CASSLEGAPLHF
TGTGCCAGCAGTTTGGAGGGCGCACCCCTCCACTTT
>-|TRBV28|TRBD2|TRBJ2-3
CASSFERRGSTDTQYF
TGTGCCAGCAGTTTTGAGCGGCGGGGGAGCACAGATACGCAGTATTTT
>-|TRBV12-3/TRBV12-4|-|TRBJ2-7
CASSLRGYEQYF
TGTGCCAGCAGTTTGAGGGGCTACGAGCAGTACTTC
>once|TRBV12-3/TRBV12-4|-|TRBJ1-6
CASTPPGPTSPLHF
TGTGCCAGCACTCCACCGGGCCCTACTTCACCCCTCCACTTT
>-|TRBV27|-|TRBJ2-3
CASSLKRADTQYF
TGTGCCAGCAGTTTAAAGCGCGCAGATACGCAGTATTTT
>-|TRBV7-3|TRBD2|TRBJ2-3
CASSLGSGGYTDTQYF
TGTGCCAGCAGCTTAGGGTCCGGGGGGTACACAGATACGCAGTATTTT